This entry lists 13 T cell receptor beta chains sequenced from one sample in a study of glioma-infiltrating T cells. Using RNA template, CDR3s of TCR alpha and beta were amplified with iRepertoire arm-PCR. TCRdb re-derived calls from the multiplex PCR reads in MiXCR, one entry per CDR3 protein. The data contain some 100,000 distinct CDR3 sequences, less than 30% of them seen just once; the ten biggest clones take up under 45%. The material sequenced was glioma tissue, nonneoplastic brain tissue, or PBMCs (not recorded which). These receptor sequences come from a human donor with low-grade glioma or glioblastoma, undergoing nonglioma brain surgery, or in good health (not recorded which).

This clonotype was found once. Mismatch with germline at one junction end may stem from a read error. The genes are TRBV7-2 and TRBJ1-1; D is ambiguous. The CDR3 is 15 amino acids. Germline V lookup: CDR1 SGHTA, CDR2 FQGNSA. The CDR3 coding sequence is TGTGCCAGCAGCCTCCTCCCTGGGAGGCAGACTGAAGCCTTCTTT. Protein product: CASSLLPGRQTEAFF. Complete variable domain (other parts from reference TRBV7-2 and TRBJ1-1): GAGVSQSPSNKVTEKGKDVELRCDPISGHTALYWYRQSLGQGLEFLIYFQGNSAPDKSGLPSDRFSAERTGGSVSTLTIQRTQQEDSAVYLCASSLLPGRQTEAFFGQGTRLTVV.

The V gene is TRBV6-2 or TRBV6-3, the J gene TRBJ2-1, with TRBD2 as a possible D gene (6 bases). Germline CDR1 and CDR2: MNHEY and SVGEGT. The CDR3 runs to 17 residues. V was shortened by 2 bases and J by 0 bases, with 14 bases between the two germline ends. In DNA form, the CDR3 reads TGTGCCAGCAGTTACCCCCCTAGCGTGAGCTCCTACAATGAGCAGTTCTTC. Amino acid sequence: CASSYPPSVSSYNEQFF.

This clonotype was detected ten times or more. This rearrangement joins TRBV25-1 to TRBJ1-1; perhaps TRBD1 as D (6 bases). Germline CDR1 is MGHDK and CDR2 is SYGVNS. V was shortened by 3 bases and J by 7 bases, with 21 bases between the two germline ends. The CDR3 consists of 16 residues. CDR3 DNA: TGTGCCAGCAGTGACCCTTACCAGCGGACAGCCAATGAAGCTTTCTTT. Protein product: CASSDPYQRTANEAFF.

This clonotype showed up many times. This chain connects TRBV28 to TRBJ1-5, with D unresolved. This CDR3 is 15 amino acids long. Germline assignment: CDR1 MDHEN and CDR2 SYDVKM. V lost 5 bases and J lost 2, with 13 bases in between. CDR3 region: CASSPARQGNQPQHF. CDR3 nucleotide sequence: TGTGCCAGCAGTCCCGCCCGGCAGGGCAATCAGCCCCAGCATTTT.

The genes are TRBV6-2 or TRBV6-3 and TRBJ2-7, with TRBD1 matching 9 bases. The CDR3 runs 15 residues. CDR1 is MNHEY and CDR2 is SVGEGT in the germline V gene. This CDR3 is CVSRPTGQGGYEQYF. CDR3 DNA: TGTGTTAGCAGACCTACGGGACAGGGAGGCTACGAGCAGTACTTC.

This clonotype was recorded at least ten times. This sequence joins TRBV28 and TRBJ1-5; D is unresolved. This CDR3 contains 17 residues. Germline CDR1 MDHEN, CDR2 SYDVKM. Trimming took 5 bases from V and 2 from J, leaving 19 bases between them. CDR3 bases: TGTGCCAGCAGTCTACTAAGGGAAAGGATAGGCAATCAGCCCCAGCATTTT. Its translation: CASSLLRERIGNQPQHF.

The chain carries TRBV13 and TRBJ2-3, with D perhaps being TRBD1 or TRBD2 (5 bases each). Trimming shortened V by 7 bases and J by 1 base, and 15 bases separated the two germline ends. There are 15 residues in the CDR3. Germline-derived CDR1 and CDR2 are PRHDT and FYEKMQ (reference sequence). The CDR3 DNA follows: TGTGCCAGCACGGCCTTGGTGGGGGGCACAGATACGCAGTATTTT. Translation gives CASTALVGGTDTQYF.

In this sample, this clonotype turned up many times. The gene calls are TRBV4-3 and TRBJ1-1; 8 nucleotides line up with TRBD1. Germline V CDR1 and CDR2: LGHNA, YSLEER. CDR3 length equals 16 residues. The junction had 15 bases not matched to a gene; V was cut back by 0 bases and J by 12 bases. This CDR3 is CASSQDIGQGAEGSFF. As DNA, the CDR3 is TGCGCCAGCAGCCAAGATATAGGACAGGGCGCAGAGGGCTCTTTCTTT.

The chain couples TRBV12-3 or TRBV12-4 to TRBJ2-2; 11 bases match TRBD1. With 7 bases clipped from V and 4 bases from J, the junction kept 5 bases outside the gene matches. The length of the CDR3 is 15 residues. CDR3: CASTPGTGGTGELFF. The CDR3 nucleotides are TGTGCCAGCACCCCCGGGACAGGGGGCACCGGGGAGCTGTTTTTT.

Concerning this clonotype itself: One base away lies a much larger clone, so this may be a sequencing read error. This rearrangement joins TRBV4-1 to TRBJ2-4; D call uncertain. Trimming took off 0 bases at V and 11 bases at J, with 14 bases between the two ends. The CDR3 is 14 residues long. Looked up from germline, CDR1 is MGHRA and CDR2 is YSYEKL. CDR3 region: CASSQDLSSEVQYF. The CDR3 DNA is TGCGCCAGCAGCCAAGATCTGAGCAGTGAGGTTCAGTACTTC.

This clonotype was seen repeatedly, ten times or more. The chain couples TRBV14 to TRBJ1-1; D is uncertain. The CDR3 covers 14 residues. V lost 7 bases and J 0 bases, leaving 12 bases between the germline ends. Germline lookup yields CDR1 SGHDN and CDR2 FVKESK. The CDR3 coding sequence is TGTGCCAGCAAATCCCTAGATCTGAACACTGAAGCTTTCTTT. This codes for CASKSLDLNTEAFF.

This clonotype came up many times. CDR3 sequence: CASSPAGSSSPDTQYF. CDR3 in DNA: TGTGCCAGCTCACCAGCGGGCAGCTCAAGTCCAGATACGCAGTATTTT. The chain uses TRBV18 and TRBJ2-3; D may be TRBD2 (5 bases). The CDR3 extends over 16 amino acids. The germline gives CDR1 KGHSH, CDR2 LQKENI. V was shortened by 2 bases and J by 4 bases, with 16 bases between the two germline ends.

The chain employs TRBV29-1 and TRBJ1-1; TRBD1 matches 7 bases. CDR1 and CDR2 from the germline V gene are SQVTM and ANQGSEA. The junction had 10 bases not matched to a gene; V was cut back by 6 bases and J by 0 bases. The CDR3 runs to 15 residues. The CDR3 bases are TGCAGCGTCCCCCGACAGGGACGAATGAACACTGAAGCTTTCTTT. Translating gives CSVPRQGRMNTEAFF.